What follows is one T cell receptor (beta chain) and its context. V gave up 5 bases and J gave up 3 bases; unmatched junction bases: 6. The CDR3 contains 15 residues. The sample is drawn from a study of human T cells and chemical hapten exposure. Study context: Mainly, slight library volume differences in the pool made TCR yields vary.

Indicated time point: pre-sensitization, week 0. Described treatment: therapeutic diphenylcyclopropenone sensitization with weekly scalp DPC. TCRdb redid the calling of the RACE reads with MiXCR, one entry per CDR3 protein. The table lists about 98,000 distinct CDR3 sequences, about a tenth of them singletons. This chain connects TRBV12-3 or TRBV12-4 to TRBJ2-7; 11 nucleotides match TRBD1. The clonotype originates from a woman aged 60-75 years with alopecia areata. Some clones in this sample may be carry-over from other donors' samples. The sample here was whole blood, taken in connection with sensitization to the hapten diphenylcyclopropenone (DPC). DNA for the CDR3: TGTGCCAGCAGTCCGGGGACAGGGGGGATCTACGAGCAGTACTTC. Translated, it gives CASSPGTGGIYEQYF.